These 3 T cell receptor beta chains were sequenced from one sample in a study of blood T cell repertoires in COVID-19. Here immunoSEQ multiplex PCR was the method, and the copy in TCRdb shows in-frame clones only, minus some. Of fewer than 250,000 clones listed, more than 60% are singletons. Sequenced material: peripheral blood. These TCRs come from a woman in her 50s with acute or convalescent COVID-19.

The rearrangement links TRBV6-1 to TRBJ1-4; 7 bases are shared with TRBD1. Trimming cost V 1 base and J 7 bases; bases outside gene matches: 12. In germline, CDR1 is MNHNS, CDR2 SASEGT. This CDR3 spans 17 amino acids. This CDR3 is CASSEGPWTGGGEKLFF. In DNA, the CDR3 is TGTGCCAGCAGTGAAGGCCCCTGGACAGGCGGAGGTGAAAAACTGTTTTTT.

The chain joins TRBV23-1 to TRBJ1-6; 7 bases are shared with TRBD1. TRBV23-1 is marked as an open reading frame, function uncertain. The V and J ends lost 5 bases and 0 bases, in that order; junction bases with no gene match: 10. There are 18 residues in the CDR3. The CDR3 DNA reads TGCGCCAGCAGTAAGGGCCGGACAGGAAGCTCCTATAATTCACCCCTCCACTTT. This gives the protein CASSKGRTGSSYNSPLHF.

The V and J genes are TRBV6-2 or TRBV6-3 and TRBJ1-2; D remains unclear. Between the trimmed V and J ends, which lost 4 bases and 6 bases, there was a span of 9 bases. This CDR3 contains 12 residues. From germline, CDR1 is MNHEY and CDR2 SVGEGT. The CDR3 DNA sequence: TGTGCCAGCAGTTCGGGGTCCCATGGCTACACCTTC. Protein: CASSSGSHGYTF.